This TCR beta chain stems from a study of blood T cell repertoires in COVID-19. Assay used: immunoSEQ multiplex PCR; TCRdb lists only in-frame clones, some missing. The sample holds tens of thousands of clones, more than 75% seen once. Germline CDR1 and CDR2: LGHDT and YNNKEL (reference sequence). The V gene lost 1 base and the J gene lost 5 bases, with 11 bases spanning the gap. The CDR3 extends over 14 amino acids. This chain joins TRBV3-1 (or the pseudogene TRBV3-2) and TRBJ1-1; TRBD1 might be the D (5 bases). The source of this sequence is a human donor in a cohort sampled during active COVID-19. The sequenced material came from peripheral blood. CDR3 nucleotide sequence: TGTGCCAGCAGCCAAGTCCAGGGATCGACTGAAGCTTTCTTT. Its protein is CASSQVQGSTEAFF.